One sample yielded the 29 T cell receptor beta chains listed below, sequenced in a study of CXCR3-negative and CXCR3-positive naive CD8 T cells. The authors made the TRB cDNA libraries by 5' RACE using UMI labels. TCRdb re-analyzed the 5' RACE reads; it lists each CDR3 protein once, without DNA. In all, the sample yields about 120,000 distinct CDR3 sequences. The sample comprised naive CXCR3- CD8+ T cells from blood. Subset here: CD45RO-CCR7+CD27+CD95- naive CD8+ T cells lacking CXCR3 (TNR3-). These receptors originate from a human donor in good health. Some clones in this sample may be carry-over from other donors' samples.

The chain's CDR3 is CASSSRQGANTQYF. The chain links TRBV7-9 to TRBJ2-3; TCRdb gives TRBD1 as the D gene, but with no DNA this cannot be confirmed. This CDR3 spans 14 amino acids. Germline lookup yields CDR1 SEHNR and CDR2 FQNEAQ (reference sequence).

The CDR3 sequence is CASKGRDYYNEQFF. The rearrangement uses TRBV6-5 and TRBJ2-1; TCRdb names TRBD2, which stays unverified in the absence of DNA. The germline CDR1 and CDR2 sequences are MNHEY and SVGAGI. The CDR3 extends over 14 amino acids.

The chain joins TRBV12-3 or TRBV12-4 to TRBJ2-3; there is no DNA to check the TCRdb D call of TRBD2. CDR3 length: 19 residues. CDR3 sequence: CASSPLELLRGGSTDTQYF.

The chain couples TRBV10-3 to TRBJ2-7. CDR1 and CDR2 from the germline V gene are ENHRY and SYGVKD. The CDR3 totals 12 residues. The CDR3 loop reads CAIRSSPYEQYF.

This chain uses TRBV7-8 with TRBJ2-7. The CDR3 contains 13 residues. Germline V gene lookup returns CDR1 SGHVS and CDR2 FQNEAQ. The CDR3 sequence: CASRPRGSYEQYF. Variable domain in full (rest from reference TRBV7-8 and TRBJ2-7): GAGVSQSPRYKVAKRGQDVALRCDPISGHVSLFWYQQALGQGPEFLTYFQNEAQLDKSGLPSDRFFAERPEGSVSTLKIQRTQQEDSAVYLCASRPRGSYEQYFGPGTRLTVT.

This chain connects TRBV18 to TRBJ1-1; TCRdb indicates TRBD1, and absent DNA this call remains unverified. This CDR3 is built from 16 residues. Germline V gene lookup returns CDR1 KGHSH and CDR2 LQKENI. The CDR3 spells CASSPGQGGVNTEAFF.

CDR3 loop: CASSQDFPSVAAQGQFF. The genes are TRBV4-3 and TRBJ2-1; checking the TCRdb D call of TRBD2 is not possible without DNA. The CDR3 runs 17 residues. Germline CDR1 reads LGHNA; CDR2 reads YSLEER.

The chain employs TRBV5-5 and TRBJ2-7; TCRdb calls TRBD1, which cannot be checked without DNA. The CDR3 contains 15 residues. The V gene's germline CDR1 is SGHKS and CDR2 YYEKEE (reference sequence). This CDR3 is CASSREQGFRYEQYF.

CDR3 sequence reads: CASSLVLAAAYEQYF. V usage is TRBV7-9 and J usage is TRBJ2-7; as DNA is missing, the TRBD2 call by TCRdb cannot be tested. The CDR3 has 15 amino acids. Germline CDR1 SEHNR, CDR2 FQNEAQ (reference sequence).

This chain uses TRBV10-3 with TRBJ2-7; as DNA is missing, the TRBD1 call by TCRdb cannot be tested. The length of the CDR3 is 15 residues. Germline V gene lookup returns CDR1 ENHRY and CDR2 SYGVKD. Here the CDR3 reads CAISESMGWGDEQYF.

V gene TRBV9 combines with J gene TRBJ2-3; TCRdb lists TRBD1, though no DNA is available to test this call. Germline CDR1 SGDLS, CDR2 YYNGEE. The CDR3 has 14 amino acids. This CDR3 reads CASSRQGGTDTQYF. Full variable domain (remainder filled in from reference TRBV9 and TRBJ2-3): DSGVTQTPKHLITATGQRVTLRCSPRSGDLSVYWYQQSLDQGLQFLIQYYNGEERAKGNILERFSAQQFPDLHSELNLSSLELGDSALYFCASSRQGGTDTQYFGPGTRLTVL.

The chain uses TRBV27 and TRBJ2-1; TCRdb picks TRBD2, but there is no DNA to check that call. From germline, CDR1 is MNHEY and CDR2 SMNVEV (reference sequence). The CDR3 runs to 15 residues. CDR3 in amino acids: CASSSLAGGLDEQFF.

The chain employs TRBV14 and TRBJ2-3; the D gene TCRdb calls, TRBD2, cannot be checked with no DNA. The length of the CDR3 is 14 residues. Germline V CDR1 and CDR2: SGHDN, FVKESK. CDR3 in amino acids: CASSQDGSSGTQYF.

The chain joins TRBV29-1 to TRBJ2-7. The CDR3 runs 13 residues. Germline V gives CDR1 SQVTM, CDR2 ANQGSEA. The CDR3 loop reads CSVEGERMYEQYF.

This chain uses TRBV20-1 with TRBJ2-7. This CDR3 contains 15 residues. Germline CDR1 and CDR2: DFQATT and SNEGSKA (reference sequence). The CDR3 protein is CSAWVVGGASYEQYF.

J is TRBJ2-3 and V is TRBV4-1; absent DNA, TCRdb's TRBD2 call cannot be checked. CDR3 length equals 15 residues. Germline V CDR1 and CDR2: MGHRA, YSYEKL. CDR3 loop: CASSQDPSGGDTQYF.

The chain links TRBV20-1 to TRBJ1-1; there is no DNA to check the TCRdb D call of TRBD1. The CDR3 is 15 residues long. CDR1 is DFQATT, CDR2 SNEGSKA, per germline (reference sequence). Here the CDR3 reads CSARERGSGNTEAFF.

The chain couples TRBV28 to TRBJ2-7; the TRBD1 assignment by TCRdb is unverifiable without DNA. Looked up from germline, CDR1 is MDHEN and CDR2 is SYDVKM. The CDR3 covers 14 residues. The chain's CDR3 is CASSQTGLDREQYF.

V is TRBV20-1 and J is TRBJ2-7; TCRdb selects TRBD2, and the lack of DNA leaves this call unchecked. Germline assignment: CDR1 DFQATT and CDR2 SNEGSKA (reference sequence). This CDR3 is built from 17 residues. CDR3 region: CSAKGFHAGGISYEQYF.

The J gene is TRBJ2-7, the V gene TRBV7-2. Germline V CDR1 and CDR2: SGHTA, FQGNSA. This CDR3 region has 15 residues. CDR3 protein: CASSLRETRSYEQYF.

The chain recombines TRBV5-6 with TRBJ2-3; as DNA is missing, the TRBD1 call by TCRdb cannot be tested. Germline-derived CDR1 and CDR2 are SGHDT and YYEEEE. This CDR3 has 15 residues. Here the CDR3 reads CASSFGGLNEDTQYF.

CDR3 sequence: CASTIGLGINEQFF. The chain joins TRBV7-9 to TRBJ2-1. CDR1 is SEHNR, CDR2 FQNEAQ, per germline (reference sequence). The CDR3 totals 14 residues. The variable domain in full, with the rest retrieved from reference TRBV7-9 and TRBJ2-1, is DTGVSQNPRHKITKRGQNVTFRCDPISEHNRLYWYRQTLGQGPEFLTYFQNEAQLEKSRLLSDRFSAERPKGSFSTLEIQRTEQGDSAMYLCASTIGLGINEQFFGPGTRLTVL.

The CDR3 loop is CASRKETRDRSIAQDYEQYF. The V and J genes are TRBV21-1 and TRBJ2-7; lacking DNA, the TRBD1 call made by TCRdb goes unchecked. TRBV21-1 is shown as a pseudogene. This CDR3 spans 20 amino acids.

The gene calls are TRBV29-1 and TRBJ2-1. This CDR3 contains 11 residues. The V gene's germline CDR1 is SQVTM and CDR2 ANQGSEA. CDR3 protein: CSVADYNEQFF.

This chain links TRBV29-1 with TRBJ2-3; the TCRdb D gene call, TRBD1, has no DNA to confirm it. There are 14 residues in the CDR3. Germline V lookup: CDR1 SQVTM, CDR2 ANQGSEA. The CDR3 protein is CSVEAGTGIDTQYF.

This chain links TRBV28 with TRBJ2-3; TCRdb gives TRBD2 as the D gene, but with no DNA this cannot be confirmed. The length of the CDR3 is 17 residues. The germline V gene has CDR1 MDHEN and CDR2 SYDVKM. Here the CDR3 reads CASSTGSQFSSTDTQYF.

The chain has TRBV7-9 and TRBJ2-7. In germline, CDR1 is SEHNR, CDR2 FQNEAQ (reference sequence). The CDR3 totals 13 residues. The CDR3 spells CASSLTTALEQYF.

The chain combines TRBV7-3 with TRBJ2-5; TCRdb's D gene call, TRBD2, goes unchecked for lack of DNA. This CDR3 spans 13 amino acids. Germline CDR1 is SGHTA and CDR2 is FQGTGA. CDR3 sequence reads: CASRSSGSETQYF.

V usage is TRBV19 and J usage is TRBJ2-7; TCRdb indicates TRBD1, and absent DNA this call remains unverified. This CDR3 has 14 residues. CDR1 is LNHDA and CDR2 is SQIVND in the germline V gene (reference sequence). The CDR3 loop reads CASTHGTGDYEQYF.